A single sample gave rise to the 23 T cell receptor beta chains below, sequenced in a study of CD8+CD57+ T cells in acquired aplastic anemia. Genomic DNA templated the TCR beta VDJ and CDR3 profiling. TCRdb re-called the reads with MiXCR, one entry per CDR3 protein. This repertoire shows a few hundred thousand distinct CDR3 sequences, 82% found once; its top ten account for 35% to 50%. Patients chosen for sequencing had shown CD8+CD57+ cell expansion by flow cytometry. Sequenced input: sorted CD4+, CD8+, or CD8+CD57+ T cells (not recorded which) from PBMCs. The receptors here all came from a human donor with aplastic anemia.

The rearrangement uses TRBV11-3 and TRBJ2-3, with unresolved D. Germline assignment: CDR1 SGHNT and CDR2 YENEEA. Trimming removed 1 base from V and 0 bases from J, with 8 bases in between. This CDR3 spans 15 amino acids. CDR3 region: CASSLGRKSTDTQYF. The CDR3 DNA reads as TGTGCCAGCAGCTTAGGTCGAAAGAGCACAGATACGCAGTATTTT. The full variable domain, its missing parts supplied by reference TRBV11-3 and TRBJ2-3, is EAGVVQSPRYKIIEKKQPVAFWCNPISGHNTLYWYLQNLGQGPELLIRYENEEAVDDSQLPKDRFSAERLKGVDSTLKIQPAELGDSAVYLCASSLGRKSTDTQYFGPGTRLTVL.

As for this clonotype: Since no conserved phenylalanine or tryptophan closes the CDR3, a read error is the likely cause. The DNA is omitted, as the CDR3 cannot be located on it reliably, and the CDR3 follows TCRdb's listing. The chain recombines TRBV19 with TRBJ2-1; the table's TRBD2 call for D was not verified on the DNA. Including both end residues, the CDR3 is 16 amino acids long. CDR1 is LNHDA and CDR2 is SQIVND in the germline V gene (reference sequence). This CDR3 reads CASSFTSGMSSSSDQV.

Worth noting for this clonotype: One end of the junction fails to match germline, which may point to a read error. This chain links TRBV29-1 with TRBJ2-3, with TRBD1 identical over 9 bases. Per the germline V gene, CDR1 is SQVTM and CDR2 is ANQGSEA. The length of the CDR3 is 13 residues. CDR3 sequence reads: CSGGGQGTYEQYF. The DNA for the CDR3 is TGCAGCGGGGGGGGACAGGGCACCTACGAGCAGTACTTT.

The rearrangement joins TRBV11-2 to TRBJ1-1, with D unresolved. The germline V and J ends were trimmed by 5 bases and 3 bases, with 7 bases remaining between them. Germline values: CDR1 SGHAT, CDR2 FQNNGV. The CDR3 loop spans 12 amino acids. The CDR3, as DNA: TGTGCCAGCAGCAGACGGTACACTGAAGCTTTCTTT. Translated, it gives CASSRRYTEAFF.

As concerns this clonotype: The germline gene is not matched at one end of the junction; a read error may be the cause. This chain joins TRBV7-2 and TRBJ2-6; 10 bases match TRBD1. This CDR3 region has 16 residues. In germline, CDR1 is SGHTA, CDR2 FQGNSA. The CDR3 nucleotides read TGTGCCAGCAGCTTGACAGGGGGCTCCGGCGCCAACGACCTGACTTTC. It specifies CASSLTGGSGANDLTF.

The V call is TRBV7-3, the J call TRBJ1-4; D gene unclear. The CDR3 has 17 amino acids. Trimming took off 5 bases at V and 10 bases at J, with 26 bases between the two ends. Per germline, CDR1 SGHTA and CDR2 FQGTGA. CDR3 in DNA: TGTGCCAGCAGCGTATCTGGCGGAGGGCAAATTGATGCAAAACTGTTTTTT. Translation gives CASSVSGGGQIDAKLFF.

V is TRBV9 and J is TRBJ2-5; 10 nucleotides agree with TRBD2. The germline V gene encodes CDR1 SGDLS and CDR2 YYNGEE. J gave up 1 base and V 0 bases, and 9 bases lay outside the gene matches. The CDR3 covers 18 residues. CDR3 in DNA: TGTGCCAGCAGCGTAGGAGGCTTAGCGGGGGGCGCCCAAGAGACCCAGTACTTC. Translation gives CASSVGGLAGGAQETQYF.

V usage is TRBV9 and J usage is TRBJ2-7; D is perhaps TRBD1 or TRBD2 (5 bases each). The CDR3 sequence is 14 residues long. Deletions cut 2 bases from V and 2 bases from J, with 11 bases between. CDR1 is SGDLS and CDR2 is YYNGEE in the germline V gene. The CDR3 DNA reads TGTGCCAGCAGCGTGGGGGATCTGACCTACGAGCAGTACTTC. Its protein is CASSVGDLTYEQYF.

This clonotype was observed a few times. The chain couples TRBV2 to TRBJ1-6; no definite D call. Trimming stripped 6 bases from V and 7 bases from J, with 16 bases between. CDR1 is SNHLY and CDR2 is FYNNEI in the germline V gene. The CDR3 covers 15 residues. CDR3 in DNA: TGTGCCAGCAGCTTTTCATCCAGGAAGAATTCACCCCTCCACTTT. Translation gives CASSFSSRKNSPLHF.

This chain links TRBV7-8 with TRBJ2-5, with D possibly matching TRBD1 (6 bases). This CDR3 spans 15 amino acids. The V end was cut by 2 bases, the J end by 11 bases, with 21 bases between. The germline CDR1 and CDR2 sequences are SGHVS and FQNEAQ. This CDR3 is CASSLRGSSDTQQYF. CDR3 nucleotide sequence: TGTGCCAGCAGCTTAAGGGGGAGTTCCGATACGCAGCAGTACTTC.

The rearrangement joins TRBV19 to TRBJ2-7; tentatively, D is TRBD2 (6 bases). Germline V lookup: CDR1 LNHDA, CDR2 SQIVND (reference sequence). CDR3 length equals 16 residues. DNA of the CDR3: TGTGCCAGTAGTATAGCTAGCGAAGCCTACAATGACGAGTTCTTCGTC. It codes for CASSIASEAYNDEFFV.

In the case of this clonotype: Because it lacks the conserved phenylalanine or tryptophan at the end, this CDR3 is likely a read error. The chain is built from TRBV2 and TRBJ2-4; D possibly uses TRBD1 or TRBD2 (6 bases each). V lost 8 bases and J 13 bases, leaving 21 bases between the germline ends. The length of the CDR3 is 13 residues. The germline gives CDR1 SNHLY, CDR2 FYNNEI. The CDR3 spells CASGDGGTNTQYC. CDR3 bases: TGTGCCAGCGGGGACGGGGGCACCAATACGCAGTACTGC.

The CDR3 DNA reads TGTGCCAGCAGTGAAGGGACAGGGTCGCCCACAGATACGCAGTATTTT. This translates into CASSEGTGSPTDTQYF. The V call is TRBV9, the J call TRBJ2-3; 9 positions agree with TRBD1. The CDR3 is 16 amino acids. Looked up from germline, CDR1 is SGDLS and CDR2 is YYNGEE. With V trimmed by 5 bases and J by 2 bases, 9 bases remained unmatched. The whole variable domain, filled in from reference TRBV9 and TRBJ2-3, reads DSGVTQTPKHLITATGQRVTLRCSPRSGDLSVYWYQQSLDQGLQFLIQYYNGEERAKGNILERFSAQQFPDLHSELNLSSLELGDSALYFCASSEGTGSPTDTQYFGPGTRLTVL.

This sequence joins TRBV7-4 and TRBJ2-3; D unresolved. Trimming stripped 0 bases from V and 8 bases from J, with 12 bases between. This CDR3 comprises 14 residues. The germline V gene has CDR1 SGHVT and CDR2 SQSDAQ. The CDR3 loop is CASSLAVGRGTQYF. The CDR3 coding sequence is TGTGCCAGCAGCTTAGCGGTAGGGCGCGGTACGCAGTATTTT.

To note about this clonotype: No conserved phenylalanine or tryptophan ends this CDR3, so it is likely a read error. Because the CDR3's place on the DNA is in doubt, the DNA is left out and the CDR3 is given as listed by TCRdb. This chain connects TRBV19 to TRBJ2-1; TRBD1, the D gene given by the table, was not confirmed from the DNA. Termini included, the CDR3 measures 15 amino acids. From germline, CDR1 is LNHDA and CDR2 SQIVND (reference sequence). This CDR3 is CASSMAWVNQPQHFG.

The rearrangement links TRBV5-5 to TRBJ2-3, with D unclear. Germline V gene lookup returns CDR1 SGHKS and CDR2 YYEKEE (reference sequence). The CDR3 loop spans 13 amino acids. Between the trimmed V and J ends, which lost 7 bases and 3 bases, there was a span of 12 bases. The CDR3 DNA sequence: TGTGCCAGCGGGGTAAGGCAGACAGATACGCAGTATTTT. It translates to CASGVRQTDTQYF.

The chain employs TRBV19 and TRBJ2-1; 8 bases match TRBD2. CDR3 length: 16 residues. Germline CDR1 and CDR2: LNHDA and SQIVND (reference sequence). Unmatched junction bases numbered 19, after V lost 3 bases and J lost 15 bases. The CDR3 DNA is TGTGCCAGTAGTATCACTAGCGGAAATACTGAGCAGGTGTTGTTCTTC. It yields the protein CASSITSGNTEQVLFF.

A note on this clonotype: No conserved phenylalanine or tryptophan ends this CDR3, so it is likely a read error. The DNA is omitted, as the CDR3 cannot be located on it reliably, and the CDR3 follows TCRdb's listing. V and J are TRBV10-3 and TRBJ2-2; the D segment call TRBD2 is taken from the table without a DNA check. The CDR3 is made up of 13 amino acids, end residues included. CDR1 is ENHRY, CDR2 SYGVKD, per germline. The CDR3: CATAGRNAGETFC.

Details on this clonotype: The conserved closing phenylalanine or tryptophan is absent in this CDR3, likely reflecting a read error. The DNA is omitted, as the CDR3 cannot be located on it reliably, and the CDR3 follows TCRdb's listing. The CDR3 reads CASSLTPDPDYL. This chain connects TRBV7-2 to TRBJ2-3; the table's D gene call, TRBD1, was not cross checked with the DNA. Including both end residues, the CDR3 is 12 amino acids long. CDR1 is SGHTA and CDR2 is FQGNSA in the germline V gene.

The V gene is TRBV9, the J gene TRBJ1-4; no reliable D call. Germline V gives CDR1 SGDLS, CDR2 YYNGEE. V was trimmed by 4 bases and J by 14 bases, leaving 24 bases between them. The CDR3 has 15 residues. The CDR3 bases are TGTGCCAGCAGCTTAAGCTCAGCAACTAATGATTATCTGTTTTTT. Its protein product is CASSLSSATNDYLFF.

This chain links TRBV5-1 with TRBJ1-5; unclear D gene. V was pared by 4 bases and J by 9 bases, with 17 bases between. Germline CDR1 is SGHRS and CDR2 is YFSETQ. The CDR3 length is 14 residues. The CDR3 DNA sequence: TGCGCCAGCAGCGATTACAGCATCAACACGCCCCAGCATTTT. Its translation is CASSDYSINTPQHF. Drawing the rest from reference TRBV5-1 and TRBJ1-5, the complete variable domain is KAGVTQTPRYLIKTRGQQVTLSCSPISGHRSVSWYQQTPGQGLQFLFEYFSETQRNKGNFPGRFSGRQFSNSRSEMNVSTLELGDSALYLCASSDYSINTPQHFGDGTRLSIL.

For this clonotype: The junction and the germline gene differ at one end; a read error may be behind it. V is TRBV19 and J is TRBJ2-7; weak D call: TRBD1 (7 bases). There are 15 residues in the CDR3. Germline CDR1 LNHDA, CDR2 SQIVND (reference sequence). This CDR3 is CASRGAGRSSNEQYF. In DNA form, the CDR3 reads TGTGCCAGCAGGGGGGCGGGGAGAAGCTCCAACGAGCAGTACTTC.

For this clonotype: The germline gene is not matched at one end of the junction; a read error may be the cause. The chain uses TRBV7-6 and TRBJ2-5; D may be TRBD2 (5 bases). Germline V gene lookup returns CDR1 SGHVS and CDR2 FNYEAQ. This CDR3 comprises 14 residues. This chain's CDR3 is CATSLGSDPSAANF. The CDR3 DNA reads TGTGCCACCAGCCTAGGGAGCGACCCCTCTGCGGCCAACTTC.